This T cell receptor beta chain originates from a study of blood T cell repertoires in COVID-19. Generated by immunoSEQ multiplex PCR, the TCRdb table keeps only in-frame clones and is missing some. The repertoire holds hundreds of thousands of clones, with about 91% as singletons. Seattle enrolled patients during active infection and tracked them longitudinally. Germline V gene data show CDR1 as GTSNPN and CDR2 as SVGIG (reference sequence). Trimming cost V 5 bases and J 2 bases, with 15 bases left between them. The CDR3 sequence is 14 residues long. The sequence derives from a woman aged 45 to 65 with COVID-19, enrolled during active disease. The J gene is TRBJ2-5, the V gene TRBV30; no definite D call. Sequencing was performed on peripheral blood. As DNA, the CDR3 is TGTGCCTGGGCTCGCCTTGGCCCACAAGAGACCCAGTACTTC. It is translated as CAWARLGPQETQYF.